These 30 T cell receptor beta chains came from one sample sequenced in a study of PD-1 blockade in classical Hodgkin lymphoma. Data came from immunoSEQ multiplex PCR; TCRdb stores just in-frame clones and leaves some out. The table has fewer than 40,000 clones, around 89% seen once. Time point noted: newly diagnosed, previously untreated cHL patient sample. Purification of CD4+ T cells from thawed PBMCs was achieved by magnetic negative selection. Sequenced material: CD4+ T cells from blood. These receptors came from a human donor with classical Hodgkin lymphoma.

Here the CDR3 reads CASSGLAVYNEQFF. CDR3 DNA: TGTGCCAGCAGCGGACTAGCGGTCTACAATGAGCAGTTCTTC. This chain connects TRBV27 to TRBJ2-1; 10 bases are a match to TRBD2. Per the germline V gene, CDR1 is MNHEY and CDR2 is SMNVEV (reference sequence). The ends lost 6 bases at V and 3 bases at J; junction bases unmatched: 2. This CDR3 is built from 14 residues.

This clone was recorded only once. The chain links TRBV15 to TRBJ2-5; 7 nucleotides line up with TRBD2. The CDR3 extends over 16 amino acids. Germline V lookup: CDR1 LNHNV, CDR2 YYDKDF (reference sequence). The V and J ends lost 0 bases and 1 base, in that order; junction bases with no gene match: 5. CDR3 loop: CATSRDGGVGQETQYF. The CDR3 nucleotides are TGTGCCACCAGCAGAGATGGGGGGGTCGGCCAAGAGACCCAGTACTTC.

This sequence joins TRBV19 and TRBJ2-5; D call uncertain. CDR3 length: 13 residues. From germline, CDR1 is LNHDA and CDR2 SQIVND (reference sequence). The V and J ends lost 3 bases and 4 bases respectively, with 9 bases between them. CDR3 nucleotides: TGTGCCAGTAGTATTAGGGTAGCAGAGACCCAGTACTTC. This codes for CASSIRVAETQYF.

V is TRBV7-3 and J is TRBJ2-1; D unclear. This CDR3 has 14 amino acids. V lost 0 bases and J 7 bases, leaving 10 bases between the germline ends. Germline loops: CDR1 SGHTA, CDR2 FQGTGA. The CDR3 spells CASSLTAAPNEQFF. The CDR3 DNA is TGTGCCAGCAGCTTAACGGCGGCCCCTAATGAGCAGTTCTTC.

This clone was counted a few times. The chain links TRBV7-8 to TRBJ1-4; 7 bases align to TRBD1. Germline V gene data show CDR1 as SGHVS and CDR2 as FQNEAQ. J gave up 8 bases and V 4 bases, and 7 bases lay outside the gene matches. The CDR3 spans 14 residues. Here the CDR3 DNA reads TGTGCCAGCAGCTCGACAGGGAGGGTAGAAAAACTGTTTTTT. Translating gives CASSSTGRVEKLFF.

The J gene is TRBJ2-7, the V gene TRBV29-1; TRBD1 aligns across 8 bases. V lost 7 bases, J lost 4 bases, and 6 bases stayed unmatched. There are 12 residues in the CDR3. CDR1 and CDR2 from the germline V gene are SQVTM and ANQGSEA. This CDR3 is CSGTRGLYEQYF. The CDR3, as DNA: TGCAGCGGGACCAGGGGGCTGTACGAGCAGTACTTC.

The chain employs TRBV12-5 and TRBJ2-5; D not resolved. The CDR3 sequence is 12 residues long. V was shortened by 0 bases and J by 11 bases, with 10 bases between the two germline ends. Germline values: CDR1 LGHNT, CDR2 FRNRAP. The chain's CDR3 is CASGLVYLEQYF. The CDR3 DNA reads TGTGCTAGTGGTTTGGTATATTTAGAGCAGTACTTC.

The chain has TRBV6-5 and TRBJ1-2; 8 bases are shared with TRBD1. Trimming removed 5 bases from V and 2 bases from J; junction bases left unmatched: 4. Germline CDR1 MNHEY, CDR2 SVGAGI. The CDR3 contains 14 residues. CDR3 protein: CASSTYRGNYGYTF. The CDR3 DNA follows: TGTGCCAGCAGTACTTACAGGGGGAACTATGGCTACACCTTC.

The gene calls are TRBV6-1 and TRBJ1-4, with D unclear. Looked up from germline, CDR1 is MNHNS and CDR2 is SASEGT. The CDR3 runs 15 residues. Trimming removed 7 bases from V and 5 bases from J, with 17 bases in between. The CDR3 loop reads CASMVTPGLNEKLFF. DNA of the CDR3: TGTGCCAGCATGGTCACCCCCGGGTTGAATGAAAAACTGTTTTTT.

The chain employs TRBV7-2 and TRBJ1-2, with 9 bases matching TRBD1. The CDR3 totals 15 residues. The J segment lost 4 bases and the V segment lost 4 bases, leaving 7 bases of the junction unmatched. Germline V CDR1 and CDR2: SGHTA, FQGNSA. The DNA for the CDR3 is TGTGCCAGCAGCTCACTGCGGACAGGGGCCTATGGCTACACCTTC. This encodes CASSSLRTGAYGYTF.

The gene calls are TRBV4-1 and TRBJ1-4, with D uncertain. Deletions cut 1 base from V and 8 bases from J, with 8 bases between. Germline CDR1 is MGHRA and CDR2 is YSYEKL. The CDR3 spans 13 residues. In nucleotides, the CDR3 is TGCGCCAGCAGCCAAGCCCCCCCGGAAAAACTGTTTTTT. This encodes CASSQAPPEKLFF.

This clone was counted once. The chain has TRBV9 and TRBJ1-2; D possibly corresponds to TRBD1 (5 bases). CDR1 and CDR2 (germline): SGDLS, YYNGEE. This CDR3 spans 15 amino acids. The V end lost 4 bases, the J end lost 4 bases, and 17 bases lay between the germline ends. DNA of the CDR3: TGTGCCAGCAGCCCAACTCGAGCAGGGCTCTATGGCTACACCTTC. Its translation is CASSPTRAGLYGYTF.

The genes are TRBV27 and TRBJ2-5; a weak D match, TRBD2 (5 bases). With 2 bases removed from V and 5 bases from J, the gap between germline ends came to 15 bases. This CDR3 is built from 15 residues. Germline CDR1 reads MNHEY; CDR2 reads SMNVEV (reference sequence). The CDR3 region has the DNA TGTGCCAGCAGTTTACCGGCACGCCGCGGGGAGACCCAGTACTTC. This sequence encodes CASSLPARRGETQYF.

The chain links TRBV6-5 to TRBJ1-1; D uncertain. The V gene's germline CDR1 is MNHEY and CDR2 SVGAGI. Trimming pared 0 bases from V and 2 bases from J, leaving 7 bases between. The CDR3 has 14 amino acids. The CDR3: CASSYSLVNTEAFF. The DNA for the CDR3 is TGTGCCAGCAGTTACTCCTTAGTAAACACTGAAGCTTTCTTT.

V is TRBV5-1 and J is TRBJ2-3; 9 nucleotides match TRBD2. The CDR3 is 14 residues long. Per the germline V gene, CDR1 is SGHRS and CDR2 is YFSETQ. The V and J ends lost 3 bases and 6 bases, in that order; junction bases with no gene match: 5. CDR3 DNA: TGCGCCAGCAGCTCGACTAGCGGCTATGATACGCAGTATTTT. Its protein is CASSSTSGYDTQYF.

The chain links TRBV7-3 to TRBJ1-2; D is uncertain. The V and J ends lost 6 bases and 6 bases respectively, with 11 bases between them. The length of the CDR3 is 12 residues. Germline CDR1 SGHTA, CDR2 FQGTGA. The CDR3 DNA is TGTGCCAGCAGACTGCTGCTTAATGGCTACACCTTC. Residues: CASRLLLNGYTF.

The chain recombines TRBV9 with TRBJ2-7; D call uncertain. The V end was cut by 4 bases, the J end by 3 bases, with 11 bases between. Germline lookup yields CDR1 SGDLS and CDR2 YYNGEE. The CDR3 has 13 residues. CDR3 residues: CASSPDTYYEQYF. CDR3 coding DNA: TGTGCCAGCAGCCCCGACACATACTACGAGCAGTACTTC.

V usage is TRBV6-1 and J usage is TRBJ1-1; 8 nucleotides line up with TRBD1. The CDR3 is 17 residues long. V gave up 4 bases and J gave up 6 bases; unmatched junction bases: 16. Per the germline V gene, CDR1 is MNHNS and CDR2 is SASEGT. CDR3 coding DNA: TGTGCCAGCAGTGCCAGACTGGAAAGACAGGGGCGGGCTGAAGCTTTCTTT. This codes for CASSARLERQGRAEAFF.

The chain employs TRBV6-5 and TRBJ2-1; no clear D. Germline V gives CDR1 MNHEY, CDR2 SVGAGI. The CDR3 spans 15 residues. V was cut by 3 bases and J by 0 bases, with 9 bases left in between. The CDR3 protein is CASSYHGSSYNEQFF. The CDR3 DNA reads TGTGCCAGCAGTTATCACGGAAGCTCCTACAATGAGCAGTTCTTC.

The chain links TRBV4-3 to TRBJ1-2; D possibly corresponds to TRBD1 (5 bases). The CDR3 has 15 amino acids. Trimming pared 0 bases from V and 3 bases from J, leaving 11 bases between. Germline-derived CDR1 and CDR2 are LGHNA and YSLEER. The CDR3 sequence: CASSQDPDSYYGYTF. As DNA, the CDR3 is TGCGCCAGCAGCCAAGATCCCGACAGCTACTATGGCTACACCTTC.

The chain recombines TRBV2 with TRBJ1-2; 12 bases agree with TRBD1. The CDR3 loop spans 14 amino acids. The trim removed 7 bases at V and 8 bases at J, leaving 8 bases unmatched. Germline values: CDR1 SNHLY, CDR2 FYNNEI. In DNA, the CDR3 is TGTGCCAGCAACCGTGGGACAGGGGGCTGGGGCTACACCTTC. This codes for CASNRGTGGWGYTF.

The V call is TRBV10-2, the J call TRBJ1-3, with a weak D call TRBD1 (6 bases). The CDR3 is 15 amino acids. Trimming removed 3 bases at V and 1 base at J, with 10 bases between. The germline V gene encodes CDR1 WSHSY and CDR2 SAAADI. The DNA of the CDR3 is TGCGCCAGCAGTGAAGGGGGGAGATCTGGAAACACCATATATTTT. Its translation is CASSEGGRSGNTIYF.

J is TRBJ1-2 and V is TRBV11-2; TRBD1 matches at 8 bases. V was pared by 6 bases and J by 8 bases, with 5 bases of the junction left unmatched. This CDR3 is 12 amino acids long. CDR1 SGHAT and CDR2 FQNNGV come from the germline V gene. DNA for the CDR3: TGTGCCAGCAGGGACAGGGTTCGCGGCTACACCTTC. Protein: CASRDRVRGYTF. The full variable domain, completed using reference TRBV11-2 and TRBJ1-2, is EAGVAQSPRYKIIEKRQSVAFWCNPISGHATLYWYQQILGQGPKLLIQFQNNGVVDDSQLPKDRFSAERLKGVDSTLKIQPAKLEDSAVYLCASRDRVRGYTFGSGTRLTVV.

The CDR3 nucleotides read TGTGCCAGCAGCTTAGGCGGCCAAGCGGGAGGAGGGGGCAGGGGGCAGTTCTTC. Protein: CASSLGGQAGGGGRGQFF. J is TRBJ2-1 and V is TRBV7-2; 9 positions agree with TRBD2. V was clipped by 1 base and J by 12 bases; unmatched bases: 19. Germline values: CDR1 SGHTA, CDR2 FQGNSA. The CDR3 covers 18 residues.

The chain recombines TRBV5-4 with TRBJ1-1; no definite D call. In germline, CDR1 is SGHNT, CDR2 YYREEE (reference sequence). The CDR3 loop spans 14 amino acids. Between the trimmed V and J ends, which lost 4 bases and 3 bases, there was a span of 13 bases. The CDR3 reads CASSPYALDTEAFF. The CDR3 DNA sequence: TGTGCCAGCAGCCCGTACGCCTTGGACACTGAAGCTTTCTTT.

V is TRBV30 and J is TRBJ2-1; TRBD2 might be the D (5 bases). The CDR3 totals 13 residues. Germline V gene sequence: CDR1 GTSNPN, CDR2 SVGIG (reference sequence). Trimming left V 0 bases short and J 9 bases short, with 12 bases between. CDR3 coding DNA: TGTGCCTGGAGTGTACGAGGGAAGGGTGAGCAGTTCTTC. Protein: CAWSVRGKGEQFF.

The chain recombines TRBV6-4 with TRBJ1-5, with D uncertain. With 5 bases removed from V and 2 bases from J, the gap between germline ends came to 7 bases. Germline-derived CDR1 and CDR2 are MRHNA and SNTAGT. The CDR3 length is 13 residues. CDR3 nucleotides: TGTGCCAGCAGTTCAGAAGGCAATCAGCCCCAGCATTTT. It is translated as CASSSEGNQPQHF.

The J gene is TRBJ1-2, the V gene TRBV5-1; a weak D match, TRBD1 (5 bases). V lost 5 bases and J 2 bases, leaving 10 bases between the germline ends. CDR1 SGHRS and CDR2 YFSETQ come from the germline V gene. The CDR3 runs 13 residues. The CDR3 nucleotides are TGCGCCAGCAGTCAGACAGTCAACTATGGCTACACCTTC. Translating it yields CASSQTVNYGYTF.

J is TRBJ2-2 and V is TRBV5-1; either TRBD1 or TRBD2 may supply D (5 bases each). The V end was cut by 3 bases, the J end by 8 bases, with 14 bases between. The CDR3 runs 14 residues. The germline V gene has CDR1 SGHRS and CDR2 YFSETQ. DNA of the CDR3: TGCGCCAGCAGCTGGGGCGGTACGGGAGGGGAGCTGTTTTTT. Amino acid sequence: CASSWGGTGGELFF.

The J gene is TRBJ2-1, the V gene TRBV5-4; D unresolved. Trimming took off 3 bases at V and 3 bases at J, with 13 bases between the two ends. Germline CDR1 reads SGHNT; CDR2 reads YYREEE (reference sequence). The CDR3 totals 15 residues. CDR3 region: CASSSTPVGYNEQFF. The CDR3 nucleotides are TGTGCCAGCAGCTCGACCCCCGTTGGCTACAATGAGCAGTTCTTC.